The present T cell receptor beta chain was sequenced within a study of shared clonotypes between healthy human individuals. On this clone itself: The antigen is unknown.

Study results and limitations: The authors sampled blood alone, and tissue repertoires likely differ.

Germline V gene sequence: CDR1 SGHRS, CDR2 YFSETQ. The V end was cut by 0 bases, the J end by 6 bases, with 16 bases between. The CDR3 is 15 residues long. This table comes from immunoSEQ multiplex PCR, and its TCRdb copy is limited to in-frame clones, with some not included. Of about 2.1 million clones listed, just over 90% are singletons. Only CD45RO-negative cells positively selected for CCR7 counted as naive CD8 cells, so terminally differentiated effector memory CD45RA+ cells were excluded. The sequence was collected from a man younger than 35 in good health. Some clones in this sample may be carry-over from other donors' samples. V is TRBV5-1 and J is TRBJ2-7; unclear D gene. The sequencing input was naive CD8+ T cells from PBMCs. The CDR3 coding sequence is TGCGCCAGCAGCTTGGGTTGGGGTGCCCTACGCGAGCAGTACTTC. Amino acids: CASSLGWGALREQYF.